Below, one T cell receptor beta chain is given with its context. Antigen: not known. Pooled samples include second doses given at about 4 or 12 weeks. Libraries were prepared by immunoSEQ multiplex PCR; TCRdb keeps only in-frame clonotypes and omits some of them. In the table there are 50,000 to 65,000 clones, about 86% of which are singletons. The CDR3 has 16 amino acids. Germline-derived CDR1 and CDR2 are SEHNR and FQNEAQ (reference sequence). V was clipped by 1 base and J by 4 bases; unmatched bases: 6. The data derive from a study of T cell responses to AZD1222 COVID-19 vaccine. The study's findings and limits: Clonal diversity was possibly underestimated, and the donors were mostly white British, with more females. With two AZD1222 doses given, Spike-specific TCR breadth and depth both rose. In all cases, repertoires were sampled only after the peak T cell response.

This TCR was sampled from an adult who received the AZD1222 COVID-19 vaccine. The rearrangement links TRBV7-9 to TRBJ2-1; 8 bases line up with TRBD2. The sample in question was peripheral blood, obtained 28 days after the second AZD1222 dose. CDR3 nucleotides: TGTGCCAGCAGCTTAGGCCCGGCGGGGGGTTACAATGAGCAGTTCTTC. This codes for CASSLGPAGGYNEQFF.